The 26 T cell receptor beta chains below all came from one sample that was sequenced in a study of T cell changes during pregnancy in multiple sclerosis. Some clones are missing from TCRdb's copy, which holds only in-frame ones; the method was immunoSEQ multiplex PCR. The sample holds some 70,000 clones, over 75% seen once. Material: peripheral blood, obtained in the third trimester of pregnancy. Receptors originate from a female donor with multiple sclerosis, enrolled in a pregnancy study.

This chain connects TRBV7-2 to TRBJ1-4; D gene unclear. Per germline, CDR1 SGHTA and CDR2 FQGNSA. This CDR3 has 12 residues. The V end was cut by 5 bases, the J end by 8 bases, with 9 bases between. Here the CDR3 reads CASSPYGEKLFF. The CDR3 DNA reads TGTGCCAGCAGCCCTTACGGGGAAAAACTGTTTTTT.

The chain combines TRBV7-2 with TRBJ1-6, with 10 bases aligning to TRBD1. The CDR3 extends over 16 amino acids. CDR1 SGHTA and CDR2 FQGNSA come from the germline V gene. Trimming cost V 2 bases and J 10 bases; bases outside gene matches: 8. In nucleotides, the CDR3 is TGTGCCAGCAGCTTACCAGATGGACAGGGGGTATCACCCCTCCACTTT. Translating gives CASSLPDGQGVSPLHF.

The CDR3 protein is CASSLGGQGYRAYGYTF. The DNA of the CDR3 is TGTGCCAGCAGCTTAGGGGGACAGGGATACAGAGCCTATGGCTACACCTTC. J is TRBJ1-2 and V is TRBV7-2; 9 bases align to TRBD1. The V segment lost 1 base and the J segment 4 bases; nucleotides outside the gene matches: 10. This CDR3 spans 17 amino acids. Per germline, CDR1 SGHTA and CDR2 FQGNSA. The full variable domain, its missing parts supplied by reference TRBV7-2 and TRBJ1-2, is GAGVSQSPSNKVTEKGKDVELRCDPISGHTALYWYRQSLGQGLEFLIYFQGNSAPDKSGLPSDRFSAERTGGSVSTLTIQRTQQEDSAVYLCASSLGGQGYRAYGYTFGSGTRLTVV.

The chain couples TRBV27 to TRBJ1-1; D not resolved. Trimming left V 2 bases short and J 0 bases short, with 4 bases between. CDR3 length: 13 amino acids. In germline, CDR1 is MNHEY, CDR2 SMNVEV (reference sequence). CDR3 nucleotide sequence: TGTGCCAGCAGTTTAACGGTGAACACTGAAGCTTTCTTT. The encoded protein is CASSLTVNTEAFF.

This sequence joins TRBV6-1 and TRBJ2-7; a weak D match, TRBD2 (5 bases). The ends were cut back, 6 bases at V and 4 bases at J, with 10 bases in the middle. This CDR3 is 12 amino acids long. Germline CDR1 is MNHNS and CDR2 is SASEGT. The CDR3 protein is CASSLTSYEQYF. CDR3 in DNA: TGTGCCAGCAGCCTCACTAGTTACGAGCAGTACTTC.

This chain connects TRBV11-2 to TRBJ2-1, with 7 nucleotides matching TRBD2. The CDR3 loop spans 16 amino acids. The germline V gene has CDR1 SGHAT and CDR2 FQNNGV. J lost 1 base, V lost 5 bases, and 8 bases had no gene match. In DNA form, the CDR3 reads TGTGCCAGCAGCCCGAAGCGGGGTTCATCCTACAATGAGCAGTTCTTC. Protein: CASSPKRGSSYNEQFF.

In DNA, the CDR3 is TGTGCCAGCAGCCAAGGCAACAGCAACTATGGCTACACCTTC. Protein product: CASSQGNSNYGYTF. This chain uses TRBV14 with TRBJ1-2; D not resolved. Germline CDR1 is SGHDN and CDR2 is FVKESK. The CDR3 is 14 amino acids. V gave up 1 base and J gave up 2 bases, with 8 bases separating them. Filled out from reference TRBV14 and TRBJ1-2, the complete variable domain reads EAGVTQFPSHSVIEKGQTVTLRCDPISGHDNLYWYRRVMGKEIKFLLHFVKESKQDESGMPNNRFLAERTGGTYSTLKVQPAELEDSGVYFCASSQGNSNYGYTFGSGTRLTVV.

The chain uses TRBV6-4 and TRBJ1-2, with TRBD1 matching over 9 bases. Unmatched junction bases numbered 5, after V lost 8 bases and J lost 10 bases. The CDR3 extends over 11 amino acids. The V gene's germline CDR1 is MRHNA and CDR2 SNTAGT. This chain's CDR3 is CASGTGTNYTF. CDR3 DNA sequence: TGTGCCAGCGGGACAGGGACCAACTACACCTTC.

This clone was counted a single time. The chain uses TRBV11-2 and TRBJ1-3; D gene unclear. The V end lost 1 base, the J end lost 3 bases, and 10 bases lay between the germline ends. The CDR3 has 15 residues. Germline V gene data show CDR1 as SGHAT and CDR2 as FQNNGV. The CDR3 here is CASSLVPISGNTIYF. The CDR3 nucleotides are TGTGCCAGCAGCTTAGTCCCAATCAGTGGAAACACCATATATTTT. Looking up the rest from reference TRBV11-2 and TRBJ1-3 gives the full variable domain: EAGVAQSPRYKIIEKRQSVAFWCNPISGHATLYWYQQILGQGPKLLIQFQNNGVVDDSQLPKDRFSAERLKGVDSTLKIQPAKLEDSAVYLCASSLVPISGNTIYFGEGSWLTVV.

This clone was seen a few times. The chain uses TRBV4-1 and TRBJ1-2, with D possibly being TRBD1 (5 bases). With 0 bases removed from V and 8 bases from J, the gap between germline ends came to 10 bases. In germline, CDR1 is MGHRA, CDR2 YSYEKL. The CDR3 extends over 13 amino acids. CDR3 loop: CASSQDGRGGYTF. DNA of the CDR3: TGCGCCAGCAGCCAAGATGGTAGGGGAGGCTACACCTTC.

This chain joins TRBV11-3 and TRBJ2-3; D unresolved. V was clipped by 2 bases and J by 4 bases, with 10 bases between them. This CDR3 is built from 14 residues. Germline assignment: CDR1 SGHNT and CDR2 YENEEA. CDR3 protein: CASSLTTASDTQYF. CDR3 DNA sequence: TGTGCCAGCAGCTTAACTACGGCCTCAGATACGCAGTATTTT.

The chain joins TRBV5-4 to TRBJ2-7; TRBD1 matches 9 bases. V shed 4 bases and J 1 base; nucleotides not matched to a gene: 3. Looked up from germline, CDR1 is SGHNT and CDR2 is YYREEE (reference sequence). This CDR3 comprises 14 residues. This CDR3 is CASSPDRGSYEQYF. For the CDR3, the DNA is TGTGCCAGCAGCCCGGACAGGGGTTCCTACGAGCAGTACTTC.

The V gene is TRBV27, the J gene TRBJ1-5; 10 nucleotides line up with TRBD1. The CDR3 consists of 14 residues. Per the germline V gene, CDR1 is MNHEY and CDR2 is SMNVEV (reference sequence). Unmatched junction bases numbered 5, after V lost 5 bases and J lost 7 bases. The CDR3 DNA reads TGTGCCAGCAGTCAGGGACAGGGGAGACAGCCCCAGCATTTT. Translating it yields CASSQGQGRQPQHF.

The chain carries TRBV7-2 and TRBJ2-1; D call uncertain. V lost 3 bases to trimming and J lost 5 bases, with 14 bases between them. The CDR3 totals 15 residues. In germline, CDR1 is SGHTA, CDR2 FQGNSA. In DNA, the CDR3 is TGTGCCAGCAGCTTTCAAAGCCACTCTAACAATGAGCAGTTCTTC. Its protein is CASSFQSHSNNEQFF.

This chain uses TRBV29-1 with TRBJ2-1, with TRBD1 as a possible D gene (6 bases). The CDR3 loop spans 15 amino acids. Trimming took off 2 bases at V and 2 bases at J, with 13 bases between the two ends. CDR1 is SQVTM, CDR2 ANQGSEA, per germline. CDR3 sequence (DNA): TGCAGCGTTGAACCTCTCGGGACACCCTACAATGAGCAGTTCTTC. Protein sequence: CSVEPLGTPYNEQFF.

The chain combines TRBV2 with TRBJ1-5; 9 nucleotides agree with TRBD1. Germline values: CDR1 SNHLY, CDR2 FYNNEI. The V segment lost 7 bases and the J segment 5 bases; nucleotides outside the gene matches: 6. The CDR3 has 14 amino acids. This CDR3 reads CASKQGAVDQPQHF. The CDR3 DNA follows: TGTGCCAGCAAACAGGGGGCGGTCGATCAGCCCCAGCATTTT.

V is TRBV11-2 and J is TRBJ1-2; D ambiguous. The CDR3 contains 14 residues. CDR1 is SGHAT, CDR2 FQNNGV, per germline. Trimming cost V 4 bases and J 4 bases, with 13 bases left between them. The CDR3 nucleotides read TGTGCCAGCAGCTCGCTTGAGGGCCTCTATGGCTACACCTTC. This codes for CASSSLEGLYGYTF. Looking up the rest from reference TRBV11-2 and TRBJ1-2 gives the full variable domain: EAGVAQSPRYKIIEKRQSVAFWCNPISGHATLYWYQQILGQGPKLLIQFQNNGVVDDSQLPKDRFSAERLKGVDSTLKIQPAKLEDSAVYLCASSSLEGLYGYTFGSGTRLTVV.

This clone was seen more than once but under ten times. V usage is TRBV6-6 and J usage is TRBJ1-1, with 7 bases identical to TRBD1. V shed 6 bases and J 1 base; nucleotides not matched to a gene: 5. The CDR3 loop spans 14 amino acids. Germline V CDR1 and CDR2: MNHNY, SVGAGI (reference sequence). CDR3 coding DNA: TGTGCCAGCAGACAGGGGAGAGAGAACACTGAAGCTTTCTTT. Its translation: CASRQGRENTEAFF.

This sequence joins TRBV7-9 and TRBJ2-3; TRBD1 matches 9 bases. The V and J ends lost 8 bases and 6 bases, in that order; junction bases with no gene match: 3. CDR1 SEHNR and CDR2 FQNEAQ come from the germline V gene (reference sequence). The CDR3 spans 12 residues. CDR3 residues: CASQQGADTQYF. Here the CDR3 DNA reads TGTGCCAGCCAACAGGGGGCGGATACGCAGTATTTT.

Points on this clone: Other nucleotide sequences in the sample specify the same CDR3. The gene calls are TRBV6-5 and TRBJ1-5; a weak D match, TRBD1 (6 bases). V lost 4 bases to trimming and J lost 4 bases, with 8 bases between them. Germline assignment: CDR1 MNHEY and CDR2 SVGAGI. CDR3 length equals 13 residues. The CDR3 sequence is CASSWTENQPQHF. As DNA, the CDR3 is TGTGCCAGCAGTTGGACAGAAAATCAGCCCCAGCATTTT.

The V call is TRBV2, the J call TRBJ1-5, with D possibly TRBD1 on 5 matching bases. The V and J ends lost 1 base and 0 bases respectively, with 7 bases between them. The CDR3 sequence is 15 residues long. Germline assignment: CDR1 SNHLY and CDR2 FYNNEI. CDR3 bases: TGTGCCAGCAGTGAAGAGACAGCTAGCAATCAGCCCCAGCATTTT. Amino acid sequence: CASSEETASNQPQHF.

This clone has only one observation. The chain combines TRBV19 with TRBJ1-1; TRBD1 is a possible D gene (5 bases). Germline CDR1 is LNHDA and CDR2 is SQIVND (reference sequence). V was pared by 7 bases and J by 10 bases, with 13 bases between. The CDR3 runs 11 residues. For the CDR3, the DNA is TGTGCCAGTAAAGGGGTGGGCGGAGCTTTCTTT. The encoded protein is CASKGVGGAFF.

V usage is TRBV7-2 and J usage is TRBJ1-6; no reliable D call. The V and J ends lost 1 base and 10 bases respectively, with 8 bases between them. Germline-derived CDR1 and CDR2 are SGHTA and FQGNSA. This CDR3 comprises 13 residues. The CDR3 protein is CASSLGLTSPLHF. DNA for the CDR3: TGTGCCAGCAGCTTAGGCCTGACATCACCCCTCCACTTT. The full variable domain, in which reference TRBV7-2 and TRBJ1-6 provide the parts outside the CDR3, is GAGVSQSPSNKVTEKGKDVELRCDPISGHTALYWYRQSLGQGLEFLIYFQGNSAPDKSGLPSDRFSAERTGGSVSTLTIQRTQQEDSAVYLCASSLGLTSPLHFGNGTRLTVT.

This clone was detected only a few times. The rearrangement links TRBV19 to TRBJ1-1, with no clear D. V lost 3 bases and J lost 4, with 12 bases in between. Looked up from germline, CDR1 is LNHDA and CDR2 is SQIVND (reference sequence). This CDR3 contains 14 residues. The chain's CDR3 is CASSISSGSTEAFF. The CDR3 coding sequence is TGTGCCAGTAGTATCTCCTCCGGGTCCACTGAAGCTTTCTTT.

The chain joins TRBV7-9 to TRBJ1-2; D not resolved. The CDR3 length is 11 residues. V was clipped by 7 bases and J by 3 bases, with 6 bases between them. CDR1 and CDR2 (germline): SEHNR, FQNEAQ (reference sequence). The CDR3, as DNA: TGTGCCAGCACCGACTACTATGGCTACACCTTC. Its translation is CASTDYYGYTF.

V and J are TRBV7-7 and TRBJ1-4; weak D call: TRBD1 (6 bases). The CDR3 consists of 18 residues. V lost 5 bases and J lost 0, with 19 bases in between. CDR1 is SSHAT, CDR2 FNYEAQ, per germline (reference sequence). The CDR3 sequence: CASSDFEGGRATNEKLFF. CDR3 nucleotide sequence: TGTGCCAGCAGCGATTTTGAGGGGGGGCGAGCAACTAATGAAAAACTGTTTTTT.